This T cell receptor beta chain was retrieved from a study of breast tumors, draining lymph nodes, adjacent tissues. This clonotype came up many times. The lymph nodes were axillary draining lymph nodes from breast cancer patients. The germline V and J ends were trimmed by 1 base and 7 bases, with 17 bases remaining between them. The CDR3 has 15 residues. Germline CDR1 DFQATT, CDR2 SNEGSKA (reference sequence). Each CDR3 protein gets one entry after TCRdb re-called the multiplex PCR reads with MiXCR. The sample has over 150,000 distinct CDR3 sequences, 25% to 40% seen once. The J gene is TRBJ1-5, the V gene TRBV20-1, with a possible D match to TRBD1 (5 bases). The source is a female donor with breast cancer. Some clones in this sample may be carry-over from other donors' samples. Sequencing was carried out using axillary lymph node tissue. The DNA of the CDR3 is TGCAGTGCTAGAGCATCGGGGGTATGGGGACAGCCCCAGCATTTT. Its translation is CSARASGVWGQPQHF.